This T cell receptor (beta chain) was profiled in a study of CD8+ T cells in alopecia areata. Study-level information: Each of the treated patients was given oral tofacitinib, 5 to 10 mg twice daily, for moderate-to-severe alopecia areata.

Extracted from the samples, RNA was reverse transcribed into cDNA to serve as the sequencing template. Measured with immunoSEQ multiplex PCR; TCRdb has only the in-frame clones, and not every one. The repertoire holds more than 85,000 clones, over 40% seen once, with roughly 0.83% in the top ten. The study team obtained lesional scalp punch biopsies and peripheral blood from alopecia areata patients. V lost 4 bases and J lost 8, with 18 bases in between. CDR1 is SQVTM, CDR2 ANQGSEA, per germline. This CDR3 has 13 amino acids. Sample: CD4+ T cells sorted from blood. The receptor's source is a human donor with alopecia areata. This chain joins TRBV29-1 and TRBJ2-7; D unclear. DNA of the CDR3: TGCAGCGTTGTCGTCAAGACCTCTTCCAAGCAGTACTTC. Its translation: CSVVVKTSSKQYF.